The next 21 T cell receptor beta chains were all read from a single sample in a study of T cell responses to AZD1222 COVID-19 vaccine (dated by TCRdb to the early 2020s). Libraries were constructed by the immunoSEQ multiplex PCR assay. Imported from immuneACCESS, the table was reduced by TCRdb to in-frame sequences with V and J called. These copies leave out some clones; in studies compared against another copy, an unresolved V gene accounts for under half, and the cause of the remainder is not known. The sample profile shows 120,000 or so clones; around nine tenths of them were found once. The ten largest clonotypes hold about 29% of the sample. In light of the paper, this sample's time point label describes: baseline before first vaccination. This specimen was peripheral blood, taken on day 0 of AZD1222 vaccination. The source is an adult in good health.

This chain connects TRBV2 to TRBJ2-7; D unclear. The CDR3 consists of 13 residues. The V gene lost 10 bases and the J gene lost 2 bases, with 15 bases spanning the gap. Germline V CDR1 and CDR2: SNHLY, FYNNEI. This CDR3 reads CATSRWLAYEQYF. DNA of the CDR3: TGTGCCACCTCCCGTTGGCTGGCCTACGAGCAGTACTTC.

The chain joins TRBV7-9 to TRBJ2-2, with D maybe TRBD2 (6 bases). CDR3 length: 16 residues. Deletions cut 5 bases from V and 0 bases from J, with 13 bases between. Germline V lookup: CDR1 SEHNR, CDR2 FQNEAQ (reference sequence). Written as DNA, the CDR3 is TGTGCCAGCAGCCCGACGGGGGACCCGAACACCGGGGAGCTGTTTTTT. Residues: CASSPTGDPNTGELFF.

The gene calls are TRBV5-1 and TRBJ1-2, with 10 positions matching TRBD1. V was pared by 3 bases and J by 1 base, with 6 bases of the junction left unmatched. This CDR3 spans 16 amino acids. From germline, CDR1 is SGHRS and CDR2 YFSETQ. The CDR3 DNA sequence: TGCGCCAGCAGCTCTTCCGGGACAGGGGTTAACTATGGCTACACCTTC. Translation gives CASSSSGTGVNYGYTF. The whole variable domain, remainder taken from reference TRBV5-1 and TRBJ1-2, is KAGVTQTPRYLIKTRGQQVTLSCSPISGHRSVSWYQQTPGQGLQFLFEYFSETQRNKGNFPGRFSGRQFSNSRSEMNVSTLELGDSALYLCASSSSGTGVNYGYTFGSGTRLTVV.

The rearrangement uses TRBV5-5 and TRBJ2-1; D remains ambiguous. This CDR3 region has 13 residues. CDR1 is SGHKS and CDR2 is YYEKEE in the germline V gene (reference sequence). V gave up 0 bases and J gave up 11 bases, with 12 bases separating them. CDR3 in DNA: TGTGCCAGCAGCTTGGCGGGTGCCTGGAAGCAGTTCTTC. It specifies CASSLAGAWKQFF.

This clone appeared a few times. V is TRBV7-2 and J is TRBJ2-4; 8 bases agree with TRBD1. In germline, CDR1 is SGHTA, CDR2 FQGNSA. CDR3 length: 16 amino acids. V was clipped by 5 bases and J by 3 bases; unmatched bases: 9. CDR3 sequence: CASSAQGAVGKNIQYF. In DNA form, the CDR3 reads TGTGCCAGCAGCGCTCAGGGGGCTGTGGGCAAAAACATTCAGTACTTC.

The V gene is TRBV4-3, the J gene TRBJ1-1; no clear D gene. The CDR3 is 13 amino acids. V was trimmed by 0 bases and J by 12 bases, leaving 14 bases between them. Germline lookup yields CDR1 LGHNA and CDR2 YSLEER. This chain's CDR3 is CASSQEIRTLPFF. The DNA of the CDR3 is TGCGCCAGCAGCCAAGAAATCCGAACCCTGCCTTTCTTT.

This chain joins TRBV9 and TRBJ2-5; D is ambiguous. Trimming removed 1 base from V and 5 bases from J, with 21 bases in between. CDR3 size: 17 residues. CDR1 SGDLS and CDR2 YYNGEE come from the germline V gene. In nucleotides, the CDR3 is TGTGCCAGCAGCGTACTCCCGGTTTCGGAGATGAAGGAGACCCAGTACTTC. Translating gives CASSVLPVSEMKETQYF.

This chain uses TRBV27 with TRBJ1-1; unclear D gene. The V end lost 4 bases, the J end lost 5 bases, and 14 bases lay between the germline ends. The CDR3 runs 14 residues. Germline CDR1 is MNHEY and CDR2 is SMNVEV (reference sequence). CDR3 DNA sequence: TGTGCCAGCAGTTCTGTCGAGGTTTGGACTGAAGCTTTCTTT. Protein: CASSSVEVWTEAFF.

This clone has just one count. The rearrangement uses TRBV3-1 (or the pseudogene TRBV3-2) and TRBJ1-2; D ambiguous. Germline CDR1 LGHDT, CDR2 YNNKEL (reference sequence). The V and J ends lost 6 bases and 8 bases respectively, with 13 bases between them. CDR3 length: 12 residues. As DNA, the CDR3 is TGTGCCAGCAGTCTCGACTACGGCGGCTACACCTTC. This sequence encodes CASSLDYGGYTF.

This sequence joins TRBV7-3 and TRBJ1-1, with 8 nucleotides matching TRBD1. The V gene end was trimmed by 5 bases and the J gene end by 3 bases; junction bases not matched to a gene: 5. Germline CDR1 and CDR2: SGHTA and FQGTGA. The CDR3 has 14 amino acids. The DNA of the CDR3 is TGTGCCAGCAGCGCTCAGGGGGCTGACACTGAAGCTTTCTTT. This sequence encodes CASSAQGADTEAFF.

The chain links TRBV7-9 to TRBJ2-3, with D possibly matching TRBD1 (5 bases). The V gene lost 11 bases and the J gene lost 1 base, with 19 bases spanning the gap. Germline values: CDR1 SEHNR, CDR2 FQNEAQ (reference sequence). CDR3 length equals 15 residues. The CDR3 DNA follows: TGTGCCCTAAGCTTAGCTGGGGCAGGCACAGATACGCAGTATTTT. Translating it yields CALSLAGAGTDTQYF.

The chain carries TRBV19 and TRBJ2-3; tentatively, D is TRBD2 (5 bases). With 5 bases removed from V and 2 bases from J, the gap between germline ends came to 11 bases. This CDR3 spans 14 amino acids. CDR1 is LNHDA and CDR2 is SQIVND in the germline V gene (reference sequence). Here the CDR3 reads CASSPGINTDTQYF. DNA for the CDR3: TGTGCCAGTAGTCCGGGGATAAACACAGATACGCAGTATTTT.

This chain uses TRBV25-1 with TRBJ1-1; D possibly corresponds to TRBD1 (6 bases). CDR3 length equals 15 residues. Trimming removed 0 bases from V and 4 bases from J, with 12 bases in between. Germline V gives CDR1 MGHDK, CDR2 SYGVNS. The CDR3 DNA sequence: TGTGCCAGCAGTGAATATACGGTAGGGGGCACTGAAGCTTTCTTT. As protein: CASSEYTVGGTEAFF.

The chain employs TRBV5-4 and TRBJ1-1; no clear D. The V gene lost 4 bases and the J gene lost 4 bases, with 14 bases spanning the gap. Germline CDR1 reads SGHNT; CDR2 reads YYREEE (reference sequence). This CDR3 comprises 14 residues. This CDR3 reads CASSDTGKGTEAFF. CDR3 coding DNA: TGTGCCAGCAGCGACACGGGGAAGGGCACTGAAGCTTTCTTT.

In its sample, this clone was seen once. V and J are TRBV29-1 and TRBJ2-7; D is possibly TRBD2 (6 bases). The CDR3 is 15 residues long. The germline CDR1 and CDR2 sequences are SQVTM and ANQGSEA. Trimming shortened V by 6 bases and J by 4 bases, and 22 bases separated the two germline ends. In nucleotides, the CDR3 is TGCAGCGTGGACTACGCCCGAGACGGCTCTTACGAGCAGTACTTC. This encodes CSVDYARDGSYEQYF.

The chain combines TRBV27 with TRBJ1-5; D not resolved. The CDR3 is 13 residues long. The V end was cut by 3 bases, the J end by 4 bases, with 7 bases between. Germline V gene sequence: CDR1 MNHEY, CDR2 SMNVEV (reference sequence). The CDR3 protein is CASSFAANQPQHF. CDR3 in DNA: TGTGCCAGCAGTTTTGCCGCTAATCAGCCCCAGCATTTT.

The genes are TRBV6-4 and TRBJ2-2; D is ambiguous. Germline V CDR1 and CDR2: MRHNA, SNTAGT. V lost 2 bases and J 8 bases, leaving 9 bases between the germline ends. The CDR3 spans 13 residues. For the CDR3, the DNA is TGTGCCAGCAGTGACAGGTTTGGAGGGGAGCTGTTTTTT. Amino acid sequence: CASSDRFGGELFF.

This chain joins TRBV19 and TRBJ1-4, with D perhaps matching TRBD1 (5 bases). This CDR3 contains 13 residues. Trimming left V 8 bases short and J 8 bases short, with 15 bases between. Germline assignment: CDR1 LNHDA and CDR2 SQIVND (reference sequence). The CDR3 DNA follows: TGTGCCAGTGGCAGGGTACTCGGCGAAAAACTGTTTTTT. It encodes CASGRVLGEKLFF.

About this clone itself: At one boundary the junction diverges from the germline segment, which might be a read error. The chain is built from TRBV10-3 and TRBJ2-6; 9 bases match TRBD2. This CDR3 spans 16 amino acids. Germline V gene sequence: CDR1 ENHRY, CDR2 SYGVKD. This chain's CDR3 is CATSSGSGSGANVLTF. The DNA for the CDR3 is TGTGCCACCAGTAGCGGGAGTGGTTCTGGGGCCAACGTCCTGACTTTC.

J is TRBJ2-1 and V is TRBV6-5; no clear D gene. V lost 7 bases, J lost 0 bases, and 10 bases lay in between. The CDR3 is made up of 14 amino acids. CDR1 MNHEY and CDR2 SVGAGI come from the germline V gene. CDR3 in DNA: TGTGCCAGCACAGTAGGTAGCTCCTACAATGAGCAGTTCTTC. Translating gives CASTVGSSYNEQFF.

This clone was seen only a few times. V is TRBV6-2 or TRBV6-3 and J is TRBJ2-3; D tentatively reads TRBD1 or TRBD2 (5 bases each). The CDR3 loop spans 11 amino acids. Per germline, CDR1 MNHEY and CDR2 SVGEGT. Trimming removed 2 bases at V and 8 bases at J, with 5 bases between. The CDR3 protein is CASSYGGTQYF. CDR3 coding DNA: TGTGCCAGCAGTTACGGGGGTACGCAGTATTTT.